This T cell receptor beta chain was sequenced during a study of PD-1 blockade in classical Hodgkin lymphoma. As for the study in general: The study gave patients nivolumab 3 mg/kg intravenously every 2 weeks.

The patients all showed relapse after autologous stem cell transplantation, while their brentuximab vedotin exposure varied. Progressive disease, partial response or complete response was each patient's best response. V lost 0 bases to trimming and J lost 4 bases, with 6 bases between them. This CDR3 has 13 amino acids. CDR1 GTSNPN and CDR2 SVGIG come from the germline V gene (reference sequence). Sequencing used immunoSEQ multiplex PCR; TCRdb keeps in-frame clones, though not all of them. Of about 54,000 clones listed, around 93% are singletons. The V call is TRBV30, the J call TRBJ2-2; D is uncertain. The sample consisted of peripheral blood mononuclear cells (PBMCs), taken before the second cycle of nivolumab. The receptor was derived from a human donor with classical Hodgkin lymphoma. CDR3 DNA sequence: TGTGCCTGGAGTGTACCCCCCACCGGGGAGCTGTTTTTT. Its protein is CAWSVPPTGELFF. The full variable domain, rest sourced from reference TRBV30 and TRBJ2-2, is SQTIHQWPATLVQPVGSPLSLECTVEGTSNPNLYWYRQAAGRGLQLLFYSVGIGQISSEVPQNLSASRPQDRQFILSSKKLLLSDSGFYLCAWSVPPTGELFFGEGSRLTVL.